These 8 T cell receptor beta chains came from one sample sequenced in a study of blood T cell repertoires in COVID-19 (dated by TCRdb to 2020 to 2021). The library was produced with the immunoSEQ multiplex PCR assay. Sourced from immuneACCESS, this table was stored by TCRdb with only in-frame sequences that have V and J called. A share of the clones is absent; for the studies checked, an unresolved V gene accounts for under half, and the remainder has no known explanation. This sample has about 300,000 clones in its table, and roughly 86% of those were observed once. The ten largest clones capture 2.5% to 3.5% of the sample. What was sequenced was PBMCs or T cells enriched from blood (not recorded which). These receptor sequences come from a woman aged 45-60 years who had been exposed to COVID-19.

The V gene is TRBV9, the J gene TRBJ1-1; a possible D gene is TRBD1 (5 bases). Between the trimmed V and J ends, which lost 0 bases and 9 bases, there was a span of 12 bases. The CDR3 totals 13 residues. Germline V CDR1 and CDR2: SGDLS, YYNGEE. CDR3 nucleotides: TGTGCCAGCAGCGTAGGAGAGGGACTGAAAGCTTTCTTT. Encoded protein: CASSVGEGLKAFF.

This chain uses TRBV12-5 with TRBJ2-5, with 15 bases lining up with TRBD2. Germline-derived CDR1 and CDR2 are LGHNT and FRNRAP. CDR3 length equals 18 residues. J gave up 2 bases and V 1 base, and 5 bases lay outside the gene matches. The CDR3 protein is CASGLDLGTSGGQETQYF. The CDR3 DNA follows: TGTGCTAGTGGTTTGGACCTCGGGACTAGCGGGGGGCAAGAGACCCAGTACTTC.

V gene TRBV6-5 combines with J gene TRBJ2-2; 7 bases agree with TRBD1. The CDR3 is 13 amino acids. Germline V gives CDR1 MNHEY, CDR2 SVGAGI. V shed 6 bases and J 4 bases; nucleotides not matched to a gene: 2. CDR3 residues: CASRGQSTGELFF. In DNA, the CDR3 is TGTGCCAGCAGGGGACAGTCCACCGGGGAGCTGTTTTTT.

The chain is built from TRBV19 and TRBJ1-2, with 8 nucleotides matching TRBD1. The CDR3 spans 15 residues. Germline V gives CDR1 LNHDA, CDR2 SQIVND (reference sequence). With 6 bases clipped from V and 2 bases from J, the junction kept 8 bases outside the gene matches. The CDR3: CASSPRQGPNYGYTF. The CDR3 region has the DNA TGTGCCAGTAGCCCGAGACAGGGGCCCAACTATGGCTACACCTTC.

This chain uses TRBV6-4 with TRBJ1-5; D possibly corresponds to TRBD1 (5 bases). The CDR3 is 15 residues long. CDR1 and CDR2 (germline): MRHNA, SNTAGT. Trimming took off 6 bases at V and 3 bases at J, with 15 bases between the two ends. This CDR3 reads CASSPGGGVNQPQHF. The CDR3 DNA is TGTGCCAGCAGCCCCGGGGGGGGAGTCAATCAGCCCCAGCATTTT.

The chain links TRBV7-2 to TRBJ2-5; 13 bases agree with TRBD2. Germline loops: CDR1 SGHTA, CDR2 FQGNSA. V shed 5 bases, J shed 5 bases, and the junction held 8 bases outside the gene matches. The CDR3 has 16 amino acids. The CDR3 DNA follows: TGTGCCAGCAGCCACCGACTAGCGGGGGGCGGGGAGACCCAGTACTTC. Its translation: CASSHRLAGGGETQYF.

In regard to this clone: A read error may produce the germline difference seen at one junction end. V usage is TRBV28 and J usage is TRBJ1-5; TRBD1 is a possible D gene (6 bases). The CDR3 extends over 18 amino acids. The germline V gene encodes CDR1 MDHEN and CDR2 SYDVKM. The CDR3 DNA is TGTGCCAGCAGTTTATTTGGCTTAGGGGGGGCCCGCAACCAGCCCCAGCATTTT. Its translation is CASSLFGLGGARNQPQHF.

J is TRBJ1-2 and V is TRBV28; D remains unclear. The CDR3 sequence is 13 residues long. V shed 2 bases and J shed 8 bases, with 12 bases lying between them. Germline loops: CDR1 MDHEN, CDR2 SYDVKM. This CDR3 reads CASSLGMSGGYTF. Here the CDR3 DNA reads TGTGCCAGCAGTTTAGGGATGTCGGGAGGCTACACCTTC.